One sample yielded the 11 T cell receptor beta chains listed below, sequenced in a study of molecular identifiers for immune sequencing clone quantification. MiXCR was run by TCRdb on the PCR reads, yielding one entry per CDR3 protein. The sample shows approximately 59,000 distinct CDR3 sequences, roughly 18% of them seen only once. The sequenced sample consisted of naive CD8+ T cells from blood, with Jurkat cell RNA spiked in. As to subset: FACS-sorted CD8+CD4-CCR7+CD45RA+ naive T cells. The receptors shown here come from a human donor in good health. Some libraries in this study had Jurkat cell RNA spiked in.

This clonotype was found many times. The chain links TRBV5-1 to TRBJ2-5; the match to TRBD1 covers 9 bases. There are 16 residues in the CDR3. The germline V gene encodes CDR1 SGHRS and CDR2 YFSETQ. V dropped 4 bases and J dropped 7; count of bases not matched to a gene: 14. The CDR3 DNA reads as TGCGCCAGCAGCGTACCGGGACAGGGTCTCGATTTGACCCAGTACTTC. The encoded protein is CASSVPGQGLDLTQYF.

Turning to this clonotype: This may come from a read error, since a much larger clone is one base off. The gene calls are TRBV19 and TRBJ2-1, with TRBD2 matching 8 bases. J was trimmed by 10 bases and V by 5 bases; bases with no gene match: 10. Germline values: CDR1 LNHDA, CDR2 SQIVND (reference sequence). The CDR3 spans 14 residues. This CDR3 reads CASSELPAGEEQFF. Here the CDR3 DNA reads TGTGCCAGTAGTGAATTACCAGCGGGGGAGGAGCAGTTCTTC.

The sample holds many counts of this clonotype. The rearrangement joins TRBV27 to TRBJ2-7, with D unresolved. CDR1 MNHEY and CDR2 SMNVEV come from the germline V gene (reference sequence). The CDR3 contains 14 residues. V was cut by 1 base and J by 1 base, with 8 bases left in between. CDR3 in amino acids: CASSLFGFSYEQYF. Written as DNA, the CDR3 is TGTGCCAGCAGTTTATTCGGGTTTTCCTACGAGCAGTACTTC.

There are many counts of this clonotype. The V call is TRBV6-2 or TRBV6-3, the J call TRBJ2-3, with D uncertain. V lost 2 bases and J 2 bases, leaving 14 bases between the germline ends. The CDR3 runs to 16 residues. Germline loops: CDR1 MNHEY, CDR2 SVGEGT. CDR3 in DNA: TGTGCCAGCAGTTACCCAATTGGTGGTGACACAGATACGCAGTATTTT. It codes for CASSYPIGGDTDTQYF.

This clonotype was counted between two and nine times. The CDR3 coding sequence is TGTGCCAGCAGCTTGGGGTCAGGGTGGGGCACTGAAGCTTTCTTT. Protein product: CASSLGSGWGTEAFF. The V gene is TRBV7-3, the J gene TRBJ1-1, with TRBD1 as a possible D gene (5 bases). The CDR3 extends over 15 amino acids. The V end lost 3 bases, the J end lost 4 bases, and 15 bases lay between the germline ends. Germline CDR1 and CDR2: SGHTA and FQGTGA.

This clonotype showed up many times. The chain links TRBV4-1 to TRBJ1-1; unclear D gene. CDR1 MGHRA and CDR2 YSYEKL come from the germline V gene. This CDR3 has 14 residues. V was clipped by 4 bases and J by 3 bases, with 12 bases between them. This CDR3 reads CASSLPSDYTEAFF. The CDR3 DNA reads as TGCGCCAGCAGCCTCCCCTCCGATTACACTGAAGCTTTCTTT.

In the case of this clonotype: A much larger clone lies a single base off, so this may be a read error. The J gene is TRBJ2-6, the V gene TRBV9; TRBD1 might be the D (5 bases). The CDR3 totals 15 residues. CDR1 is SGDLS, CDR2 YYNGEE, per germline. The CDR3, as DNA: TGTGCCAGCAGCGTAAGCAGCTCTGGGGCCGACGTCCTGACTTTC. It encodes CASSVSSSGADVLTF. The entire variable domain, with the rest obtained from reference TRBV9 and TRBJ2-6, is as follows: DSGVTQTPKHLITATGQRVTLRCSPRSGDLSVYWYQQSLDQGLQFLIQYYNGEERAKGNILERFSAQQFPDLHSELNLSSLELGDSALYFCASSVSSSGADVLTFGAGSRLTVL.

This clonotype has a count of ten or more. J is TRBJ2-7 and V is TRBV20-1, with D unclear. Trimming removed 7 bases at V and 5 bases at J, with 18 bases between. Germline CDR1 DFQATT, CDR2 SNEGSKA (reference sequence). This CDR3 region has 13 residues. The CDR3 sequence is CSVPRQSRHEQYF. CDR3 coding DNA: TGCAGTGTACCCCGCCAGTCCCGCCACGAGCAGTACTTC.

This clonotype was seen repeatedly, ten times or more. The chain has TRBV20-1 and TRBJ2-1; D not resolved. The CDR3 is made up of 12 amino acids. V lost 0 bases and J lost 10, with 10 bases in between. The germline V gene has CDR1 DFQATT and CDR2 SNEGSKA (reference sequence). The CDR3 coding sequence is TGCAGTGCTAGAGATTCTGGCTGGGAGCAGTTCTTC. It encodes CSARDSGWEQFF.

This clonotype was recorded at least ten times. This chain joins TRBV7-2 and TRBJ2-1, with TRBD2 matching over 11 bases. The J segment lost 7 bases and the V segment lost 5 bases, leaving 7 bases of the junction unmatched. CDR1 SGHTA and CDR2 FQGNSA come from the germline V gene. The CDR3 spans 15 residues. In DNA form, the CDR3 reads TGTGCCAGCAGCCGAACTAGCGGGAGATTGAATGAGCAGTTCTTC. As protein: CASSRTSGRLNEQFF.

The CDR3 loop reads CASSQRIGGASGYADTQYF. The CDR3 nucleotides are TGCGCCAGCAGCCAACGGATAGGGGGGGCTAGCGGCTACGCAGATACGCAGTATTTT. J is TRBJ2-3 and V is TRBV4-1, with D tentatively TRBD2 (7 bases). V was pared by 2 bases and J by 4 bases, with 25 bases between. CDR1 and CDR2 (germline): MGHRA, YSYEKL. The CDR3 totals 19 residues.